The rows below give T cell receptor beta chains drawn from one sample of a study of blood T cells in healthy people across ages. TCRdb processed the 5' RACE reads anew with MiXCR; each CDR3 protein has one entry. The repertoire has about 780,000 distinct CDR3 sequences, about 62% of them found once; the top ten carry approximately 30%. The sequenced sample was blood. These TCRs come from a man aged 25-45 years in good health. The CDR3 runs from the conserved cysteine through the conserved F or W. Each record gives: J gene, clone size, D gene, V gene, CDR3 DNA, CDR3 protein. A D gene is named only where the DNA matches it firmly. The size field is filled for only some rows; it gives once, few, many or a size class.

TRBJ1-1	NA	NA	TRBV20-1	TGCAGTGCTAGAGATCCTGGTCGGGCGGGGAACACTGAAGCTTTCTTT	CSARDPGRAGNTEAFF
TRBJ2-6	NA	NA	TRBV7-2	TGTGCCAGCAACATCTGGGGGGGGGCCAACTCTGGGGCCAACGTCCTGACTTTC	CASNIWGGANSGANVLTF
TRBJ1-4	NA	NA	TRBV27	TGTGCCAGCAGTTTATTAGGGAAGGGTGAAAAACTGTTTTTT	CASSLLGKGEKLFF
TRBJ2-3	once	TRBD2	TRBV9	TGTGCCAGCAGCTCGGGACTAGCCACCAGCACAGATACGCAGTATTTT	CASSSGLATSTDTQYF
TRBJ2-1	few	NA	TRBV13	TGTGCCAGCAGCGACAGAGTACAGTTCTTC	CASSDRVQFF
TRBJ1-1	NA	NA	TRBV7-9	TGTGCCAGCAGCTTAACACCCACTGAAGCTTTCTTT	CASSLTPTEAFF
TRBJ2-2	NA	NA	TRBV20-1	TGCAGTGCTAGTCGTTCTACTGGGAACACCGGGGAGCTGTTTTTT	CSASRSTGNTGELFF
TRBJ2-3	NA	NA	TRBV12-3/TRBV12-4	TGTGCCAGCATCTCTCGGGCTCGCTCCGCAGATACGCAGTATTTT	CASISRARSADTQYF
TRBJ2-1	few	NA	TRBV5-1	TGCGCCAGCAGCGCGGGGCGACAGTTCTACAATGAGCAGTTCTTC	CASSAGRQFYNEQFF
TRBJ1-5	few	NA	TRBV4-3	TGCGCCAGCAGCCTCTCGGGGGGGATTGACCAGCCCCAGCATTTT	CASSLSGGIDQPQHF
TRBJ2-5	NA	TRBD1	TRBV18	TGTGCCAGCTCACCGAGGGGACAGTTTGAGACCCAGTACTTC	CASSPRGQFETQYF
TRBJ2-3	few	NA	TRBV12-3/TRBV12-4	TGTGCCAGCAGTCCCTTAGGGTTAAACACAGATACGCAGTATTTT	CASSPLGLNTDTQYF
TRBJ2-1	NA	NA	TRBV27	TGTGCCAGCAGTTTGGGGACAACCTCCAATGAGCAGTTCTTC	CASSLGTTSNEQFF
TRBJ2-7	once	TRBD2	TRBV4-1	TGCGCCAGCAGCCAAGAAGGGACTAACCACGAGCAGTACTTC	CASSQEGTNHEQYF
TRBJ2-1	NA	TRBD2	TRBV7-2	TGTGCCAGCAGCCTCCAACTAGCGGCTGAGCAGTTCTTC	CASSLQLAAEQFF